This T cell receptor (beta chain) came from a study of blood T cell repertoires in COVID-19. Generated by immunoSEQ multiplex PCR, the TCRdb table keeps only in-frame clones and is missing some. The table records 200,000 or so clones, roughly 79% of them present only once. Per the germline V gene, CDR1 is MGHRA and CDR2 is YSYEKL. CDR3 length equals 17 residues. The V gene lost 0 bases and the J gene lost 0 bases, with 13 bases spanning the gap. The sequencing input was peripheral blood. The source of this sequence is a woman at least 80 years old with COVID-19, enrolled during active disease. The V and J genes are TRBV4-1 and TRBJ2-3; possibly TRBD2 for D (6 bases). The CDR3 spells CASSQDGGTSSTDTQYF. The CDR3 DNA reads as TGCGCCAGCAGCCAAGATGGCGGGACGTCTAGCACAGATACGCAGTATTTT.